This is a list of T cell receptor beta chains from one sample in a study of T cells in Graves' hyperthyroidism and ophthalmopathy. A single record per CDR3 protein comes from TCRdb applying MiXCR to the multiplex PCR reads. The sample has fewer than 400,000 distinct CDR3 sequences, approximately 14% seen once. The sequencing input was blood. Receptors were obtained from a woman aged 18-29 years with Graves' hyperthyroidism that later progressed to Graves' ophthalmopathy. Each CDR3 is given with its conserved first and last residue. Each record gives: V gene, J gene, clone size, D gene, CDR3 protein, CDR3 DNA. D genes are given only for firm matches. The listing skips clone size in some rows; elsewhere it reads once, few, many or a size class.

>TRBV28|TRBJ2-1|many|TRBD2
CASSLIAGVGDEQFF
TGTGCCAGCAGTTTAATAGCGGGAGTCGGCGATGAGCAGTTCTTC
>TRBV7-8|TRBJ1-6|.|TRBD1
CASSRQGAPSPPHF
TGTGCCAGCAGCAGACAGGGGGCGCCATCACCCCCCCACTTT
>TRBV20-1|TRBJ2-7|many|TRBD1
CSARDSGTGVYEQYF
TGCAGTGCTAGAGATAGTGGGACAGGGGTTTACGAGCAGTACTTC
>TRBV5-1|TRBJ1-4|.|.
CASSLGWGNEKLFF
TGCGCCAGCAGCTTGGGGTGGGGGAATGAAAAACTGTTTTTT
>TRBV19|TRBJ2-7|.|.
CASSITPGDYEQYF
TGTGCCAGTAGTATAACCCCCGGAGACTACGAGCAGTACTTC
>TRBV20-1|TRBJ2-7|many|.
CSHNRLLGVLSSYEQYF
TGCAGTCATAACAGGCTGCTGGGTGTACTTAGCTCCTACGAGCAGTACTTC
>TRBV20-1|TRBJ2-5|many|.
CSAFVSSPQETQYF
TGCAGTGCCTTCGTTAGCTCGCCCCAAGAGACCCAGTACTTC
>TRBV15|TRBJ2-2|few|.
CATSRDRLGGELFF
TGTGCCACCAGCAGAGATCGGCTAGGAGGGGAGCTGTTTTTT
>TRBV30|TRBJ2-4|many|TRBD2
CAWSVRGGIQYF
TGTGCCTGGAGTGTACGGGGAGGGATTCAGTACTTC
>TRBV15|TRBJ1-1|few|.
CATSRAEGYTEAFF
TGTGCCACCAGCAGAGCCGAGGGGTACACTGAAGCTTTCTTT
>TRBV10-2|TRBJ2-7|once|TRBD2
CASSDGVAGQYF
TGCGCCAGCAGTGATGGAGTAGCGGGGCAGTACTTC
>TRBV20-1|TRBJ2-5|.|.
CSALSKGLQETQYF
TGCAGTGCTCTCTCTAAGGGACTCCAAGAGACCCAGTACTTC
>TRBV27|TRBJ2-2|many|TRBD1
CASSFGAPGQGETGELFF
TGTGCCAGCAGTTTTGGTGCTCCGGGACAGGGGGAAACCGGGGAGCTGTTTTTT
>TRBV11-2|TRBJ1-1|many|.
CASSYIGRANTEAFF
TGTGCCAGCAGCTACATAGGCAGGGCGAACACTGAAGCTTTCTTT
>TRBV7-9|TRBJ1-1|.|.
CASSSTEYEAFF
TGTGCCAGCAGCTCAACAGAATATGAAGCTTTCTTT
>TRBV2|TRBJ2-1|many|TRBD2
CASSPPPSGRFALREQFF
TGTGCCAGCAGTCCCCCCCCTAGCGGGAGGTTCGCCCTTCGCGAGCAGTTCTTC
>TRBV27|TRBJ1-1|many|TRBD1
CASSPTGTGGFTEAFF
TGTGCCAGCAGCCCCACCGGGACAGGGGGTTTCACTGAAGCTTTCTTT
>TRBV9|TRBJ2-5|few|.
CASSVAPAGEETQYF
TGTGCCAGCAGCGTAGCCCCGGCAGGGGAAGAGACCCAGTACTTC
>TRBV29-1|TRBJ2-1|.|.
CSVEDDPGYNEQFF
TGCAGCGTTGAAGACGACCCCGGCTACAATGAGCAGTTCTTC
>TRBV6-1|TRBJ1-5|few|TRBD1
CASRSTGSNQPQHF
TGTGCCAGCAGGTCGACAGGGTCCAATCAGCCCCAGCATTTT
>TRBV29-1|TRBJ1-2|many|.
CSVEDVRQTHYGYTF
TGCAGCGTTGAAGATGTAAGACAGACCCACTATGGCTACACCTTC
>TRBV7-2|TRBJ1-2|.|.
CASSANSNLNYGYTF
TGTGCCAGCAGCGCTAACAGCAACCTTAACTATGGCTACACCTTC
>TRBV19|TRBJ2-7|.|.
CASSIEGFPADEQYF
TGTGCCAGTAGTATAGAAGGTTTTCCGGCGGACGAGCAGTACTTC
>TRBV6-5|TRBJ1-1|many|TRBD1
CASSYSWRGHSANTEAFF
TGTGCCAGCAGTTACTCGTGGAGGGGGCATAGTGCGAACACTGAAGCTTTCTTT
>TRBV29-1|TRBJ2-1|.|TRBD1
CSYRQGGHEQFF
TGCAGCTACCGACAGGGTGGCCATGAGCAGTTCTTC
>TRBV5-5|TRBJ2-6|few|.
CASSWGGATLGANVPTF
TGTGCCAGCAGCTGGGGGGGCGCGACTCTGGGGGCCAACGTCCCGACTTTC
>TRBV5-1|TRBJ2-7|.|TRBD1
CASSGYRGREQYF
TGCGCCAGCAGCGGGTACAGGGGGCGGGAGCAGTACTTC
>TRBV29-1|TRBJ2-5|.|TRBD2
CSVGGGRVNSPQETQYF
TGCAGCGTTGGAGGCGGGAGGGTTAATTCCCCCCAAGAGACCCAGTACTTC
>TRBV12-3/TRBV12-4|TRBJ2-7|many|TRBD1
CASSLRLTGGLHEQYF
TGTGCCAGCAGTTTAAGACTGACAGGGGGTTTGCACGAGCAGTACTTC